This TCR beta chain was obtained from a study of follicular helper T cells after annual influenza vaccination. The data were produced by immunoSEQ multiplex PCR, yet TCRdb's version contains in-frame clones alone and is incomplete. The sample has some 7,300 clones; over 80% are singletons. Study-level results: Most later recoveries of Day 7 ICOS+CD38+ clones were ICOS-CD38- cTfh. Yearly vaccinations repeatedly recalled conserved clonotypes in ICOS+CD38+ cTfh.

This clone showed up just a few times. Antigen unknown. Described time point: 2015-2016 season, 7 days after influenza vaccination. Excluded were substance abuse, HIV/AIDS, active cancer, immunomodulatory drugs and active illness. Per time point, roughly 40-110 mL of blood was sampled. Trimming removed 6 bases at V and 4 bases at J, with 15 bases between. The CDR3 loop spans 14 amino acids. Germline V gene lookup returns CDR1 MDHEN and CDR2 SYDVKM. This specimen consisted of CXCR5+ CD38- circulating T follicular helper cells from blood, obtained 7 days after influenza vaccination. Stated subset: circulating Tfh, non-naive CD4+CXCR5+PD-1+ (ICOS+CD38+ or ICOS-CD38-). The sequence was obtained from an adult who received the influenza vaccine. This chain joins TRBV28 and TRBJ1-1, with D unclear. The CDR3 nucleotides are TGTGCCAGCAGAACTGGACTGTATGGCACTGAAGCTTTCTTT. Translation: CASRTGLYGTEAFF.